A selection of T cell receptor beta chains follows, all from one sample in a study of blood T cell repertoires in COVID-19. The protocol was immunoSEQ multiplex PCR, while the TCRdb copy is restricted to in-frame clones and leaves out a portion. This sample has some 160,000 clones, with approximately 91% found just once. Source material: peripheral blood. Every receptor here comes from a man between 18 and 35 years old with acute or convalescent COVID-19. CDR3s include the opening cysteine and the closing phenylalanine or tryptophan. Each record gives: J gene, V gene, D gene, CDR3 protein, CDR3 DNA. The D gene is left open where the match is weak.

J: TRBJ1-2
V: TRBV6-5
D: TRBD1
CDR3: CASSYSRRTGSGYTF
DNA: TGTGCCAGCAGTTACTCGAGGCGGACAGGGAGTGGCTACACCTTC

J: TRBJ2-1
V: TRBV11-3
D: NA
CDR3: CASSLARGANEQFF
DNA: TGTGCCAGCAGCTTAGCTCGGGGGGCGAATGAGCAGTTCTTC

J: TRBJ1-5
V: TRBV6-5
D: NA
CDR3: CASSTGSNQPQHF
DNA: TGTGCCAGCAGTACAGGGTCTAATCAGCCCCAGCATTTT

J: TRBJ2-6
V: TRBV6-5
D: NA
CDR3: CASKQSSGANVLTF
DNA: TGTGCCAGCAAACAGAGCTCTGGGGCCAACGTCCTGACTTTC

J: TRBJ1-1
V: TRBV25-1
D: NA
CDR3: CASSERQPLSNTEAFF
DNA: TGTGCCAGCAGTGAACGACAGCCCCTTTCGAACACTGAAGCTTTCTTT

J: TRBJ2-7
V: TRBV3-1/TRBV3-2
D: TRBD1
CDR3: CASSLDRGLNEQYF
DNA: TGTGCCAGCAGCCTCGACAGGGGGCTAAACGAGCAGTACTTC

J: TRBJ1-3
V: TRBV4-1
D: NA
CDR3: CASSQGDTSGNTIYF
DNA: TGCGCCAGCAGCCAAGGGGACACCTCTGGAAACACCATATATTTT

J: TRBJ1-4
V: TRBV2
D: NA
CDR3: CASSARGYNEKLFF
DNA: TGTGCCAGCAGTGCCAGGGGCTATAATGAAAAACTGTTTTTT

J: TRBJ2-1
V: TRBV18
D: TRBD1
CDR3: CASSTITTGGYNEQFF
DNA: TGTGCCAGCTCAACAATAACGACAGGGGGATACAATGAGCAGTTCTTC

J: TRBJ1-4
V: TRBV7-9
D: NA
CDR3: CASSPGQPNEKLFF
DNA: TGTGCCAGCAGCCCCGGACAGCCTAATGAAAAACTGTTTTTT

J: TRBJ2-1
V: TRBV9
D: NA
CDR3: CATAPYGSSYNEQFF
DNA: TGTGCCACCGCCCCTTATGGCAGCTCCTACAATGAGCAGTTCTTC